The clone carrying this T cell receptor beta chain showed up many times. This library used 300 to 450 ng RNA and molecular barcoded adaptors spanning alpha/delta and beta/gamma chains. TCRdb ran MiXCR on the reads and lists one entry per CDR3 protein. The data hold about 24,000 distinct CDR3 sequences, with about 20% observed a single time. The source of the sample is a study of read filtering for tumor transcriptome and immune sequencing. Sequenced input: a population of CD138-negative cells sorted from bone marrow. The sequence came from a donor aged 40 or over with multiple myeloma.

The CDR3 here is CASRGLAGVKNEQFF. CDR3 in DNA: TGTGCCAGCAGGGGACTAGCGGGGGTAAAGAATGAGCAGTTCTTC. This rearrangement joins TRBV6-2 or TRBV6-3 to TRBJ2-1, with 14 bases fitting TRBD2. CDR1 and CDR2 from the germline V gene are MNHEY and SVGEGT. The CDR3 covers 15 residues. V lost 6 bases, J lost 7 bases, and 5 bases stayed unmatched.